The 10 T cell receptor beta chains below all came from one sample that was sequenced in a study of blood T cell repertoires in COVID-19. This table comes from immunoSEQ multiplex PCR, and its TCRdb copy is limited to in-frame clones, with some not included. Of about 300,000 clones listed, 84% are singletons. The sequenced sample consisted of peripheral blood. The receptor set was obtained from a human donor with COVID-19, enrolled during active disease. The donor label of this sample is uncertain.

This clone was observed a few times. The chain couples TRBV19 to TRBJ2-2; 7 bases match TRBD2. Per the germline V gene, CDR1 is LNHDA and CDR2 is SQIVND (reference sequence). CDR3 length equals 16 residues. Germline trimming cut 1 base from V and 0 bases from J; bases unmatched to any gene: 2. The CDR3 spells CASSIGGRANTGELFF. The CDR3 nucleotides read TGTGCCAGTAGTATAGGGGGGAGGGCGAACACCGGGGAGCTGTTTTTT.

The rearrangement links TRBV20-1 to TRBJ2-7; TRBD2 matches 7 bases. The germline V gene encodes CDR1 DFQATT and CDR2 SNEGSKA (reference sequence). The CDR3 contains 13 residues. V was clipped by 3 bases and J by 6 bases; unmatched bases: 8. The CDR3 reads CSASRRERVEQYF. In DNA form, the CDR3 reads TGCAGTGCTAGTCGGCGGGAGCGGGTCGAGCAGTACTTC.

V gene TRBV7-2 combines with J gene TRBJ2-7; 10 nucleotides line up with TRBD2. Per the germline V gene, CDR1 is SGHTA and CDR2 is FQGNSA. The CDR3 extends over 16 amino acids. V gave up 1 base and J gave up 7 bases; unmatched junction bases: 10. The chain's CDR3 is CASSLGGGLAEPEQYF. CDR3 bases: TGTGCCAGCAGCTTAGGAGGTGGACTAGCGGAACCAGAGCAGTACTTC.

The count of this clone is one. The chain couples TRBV6-2 or TRBV6-3 to TRBJ2-3; D is possibly TRBD2 (5 bases). The germline gives CDR1 MNHEY, CDR2 SVGEGT. With 5 bases removed from V and 3 bases from J, the gap between germline ends came to 12 bases. The CDR3 loop spans 14 amino acids. CDR3 DNA: TGTGCCAGCAGTACGGCGGGTGGGACAGATACGCAGTATTTT. It is translated as CASSTAGGTDTQYF.

The V gene is TRBV10-3, the J gene TRBJ1-2; 9 positions match TRBD1. The CDR3 length is 14 residues. The ends lost 3 bases at V and 8 bases at J; junction bases unmatched: 7. CDR1 and CDR2 (germline): ENHRY, SYGVKD. The CDR3 bases are TGTGCCATCAGTGAAGTACAGGGGGCGAGAGGCTACACCTTC. This gives the protein CAISEVQGARGYTF.

The rearrangement uses TRBV18 and TRBJ2-5, with 7 bases fitting TRBD1. Germline CDR1 and CDR2: KGHSH and LQKENI. The CDR3 has 14 residues. The V segment lost 3 bases and the J segment 6 bases; nucleotides outside the gene matches: 7. The CDR3 DNA is TGTGCCAGCTCACCGCGACAGGGCGAACAGACCCAGTACTTC. This encodes CASSPRQGEQTQYF.

V is TRBV7-3 and J is TRBJ2-7, with 7 positions matching TRBD1. CDR1 SGHTA and CDR2 FQGTGA come from the germline V gene. The CDR3 totals 16 residues. J was trimmed by 6 bases and V by 3 bases; bases with no gene match: 14. The CDR3 nucleotides read TGTGCCAGCAGCTTCGTCGGACAGGCCCCACGGGGCGAGCAGTACTTC. This sequence encodes CASSFVGQAPRGEQYF.

The V gene is TRBV30, the J gene TRBJ2-3; 13 bases match TRBD2. The CDR3 consists of 15 residues. Germline CDR1 GTSNPN, CDR2 SVGIG (reference sequence). Losses at the gene ends were 3 bases for V and 7 bases for J; bases not matched to a gene: 7. In DNA form, the CDR3 reads TGTGCCTGGAGGGCGGGACTAGCGGGACTCTATACGCAGTATTTT. Translated: CAWRAGLAGLYTQYF.

V and J are TRBV28 and TRBJ2-2, with D uncertain. Trimming took 6 bases from V and 5 from J, leaving 16 bases between them. Per the germline V gene, CDR1 is MDHEN and CDR2 is SYDVKM. The CDR3 has 15 amino acids. The CDR3 DNA is TGTGCCAGCAGATATTTAGACACCGGAACCGGGGAGCTGTTTTTT. It encodes CASRYLDTGTGELFF. Filled out from reference TRBV28 and TRBJ2-2, the complete variable domain reads DVKVTQSSRYLVKRTGEKVFLECVQDMDHENMFWYRQDPGLGLRLIYFSYDVKMKEKGDIPEGYSVSREKKERFSLILESASTNQTSMYLCASRYLDTGTGELFFGEGSRLTVL.

V and J are TRBV24-1 and TRBJ2-5, with D possibly being TRBD2 (6 bases). Trimming left V 4 bases short and J 5 bases short, with 16 bases between. This CDR3 has 15 amino acids. CDR1 is KGHDR, CDR2 SFDVKD, per germline. The CDR3 is CATSDRKGGEETQYF. The CDR3 coding sequence is TGTGCCACCAGTGACCGCAAGGGCGGGGAGGAGACCCAGTACTTC.